This TCR beta chain was identified during a study of T cell responses to AZD1222 COVID-19 vaccine. Notes on the study in general: Nearly half of spike-specific TCRs reportedly go after variant regions that carry no mutations. In a largely white British group with more females than males, clonal diversity was possibly underestimated.

Turning to this clone: The antigen is not known.

Data came from immunoSEQ multiplex PCR; TCRdb stores just in-frame clones and leaves some out. The sample carries 150,000 or so clones, 92% recorded once. The CDR3 length is 14 residues. Germline values: CDR1 SGHVS, CDR2 FQNEAQ. The V gene lost 1 base and the J gene lost 3 bases, with 9 bases spanning the gap. Specimen: peripheral blood, collected on day 0 of AZD1222 vaccination. The TCR comes from an adult in good health. This sequence joins TRBV7-8 and TRBJ1-1; possible D gene TRBD1, 6 bases. The CDR3 loop is CASSLVQGYTEAFF. The CDR3 DNA reads TGTGCCAGCAGCTTAGTTCAGGGGTACACTGAAGCTTTCTTT.